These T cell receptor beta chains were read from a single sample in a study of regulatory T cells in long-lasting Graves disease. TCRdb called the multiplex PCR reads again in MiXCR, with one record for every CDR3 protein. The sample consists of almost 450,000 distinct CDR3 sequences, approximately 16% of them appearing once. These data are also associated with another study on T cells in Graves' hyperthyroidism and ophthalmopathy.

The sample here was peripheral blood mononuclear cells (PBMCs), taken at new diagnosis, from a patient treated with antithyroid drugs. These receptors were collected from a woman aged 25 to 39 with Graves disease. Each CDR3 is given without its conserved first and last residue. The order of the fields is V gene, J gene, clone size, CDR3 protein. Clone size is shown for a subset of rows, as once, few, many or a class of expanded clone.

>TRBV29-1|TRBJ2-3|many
SVASRSTDTQY
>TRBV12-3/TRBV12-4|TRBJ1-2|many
ASSLLRGRGYGYT
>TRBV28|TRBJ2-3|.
ASSPVVAGLEDTQY
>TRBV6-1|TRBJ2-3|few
ASSPRGRGSKDTQY
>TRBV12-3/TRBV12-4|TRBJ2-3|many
ASSLLLEVSTDTQY
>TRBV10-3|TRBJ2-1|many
AISEGLAGPPYNEQF
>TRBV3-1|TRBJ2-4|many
ASSSLAKNIQY
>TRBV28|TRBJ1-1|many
ASSFSGTKNTEAF
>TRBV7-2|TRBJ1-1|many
ASRSGNEAF
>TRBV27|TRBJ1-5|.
ASSLRGINQPQH
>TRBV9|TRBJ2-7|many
ASSEGPSYEQY
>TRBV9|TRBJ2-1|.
ASSVDGSGRSGEQF
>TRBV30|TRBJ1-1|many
AWNRAGKFTEAF
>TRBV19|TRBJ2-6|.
ASSIESSGANVLT
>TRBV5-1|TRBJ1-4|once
ASSWTGREKLF
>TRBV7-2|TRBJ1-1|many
ASSLGTLSKSAF
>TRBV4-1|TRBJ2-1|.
ASSPAGTGGRQF
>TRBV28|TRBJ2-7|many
ASSSPDRTYEQY
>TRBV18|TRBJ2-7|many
ASSPTGLALREQY
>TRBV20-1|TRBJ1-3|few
SARPFDSSGNTIY
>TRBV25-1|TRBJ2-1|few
ASSEFGGAGGEQF
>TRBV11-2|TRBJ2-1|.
ASSPTGRPSSYNEQF
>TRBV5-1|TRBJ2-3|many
ASSLRGSIPQY
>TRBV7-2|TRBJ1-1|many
ASSYNRGGTEAF
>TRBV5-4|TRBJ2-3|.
ASSPEGRERSTDTQY
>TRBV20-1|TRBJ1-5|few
SAPPQGGTPQH
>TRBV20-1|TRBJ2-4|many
SARDFLAGTKNIQY
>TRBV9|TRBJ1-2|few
ASSDETFYGYT
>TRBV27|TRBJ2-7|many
ASSSIGVGVMTYEQY
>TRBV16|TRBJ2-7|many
ASSQSLAGTYEQY
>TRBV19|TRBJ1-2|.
ASSIPQNNYGYT
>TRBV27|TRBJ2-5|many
ASIPRTQLAGGGGETQY
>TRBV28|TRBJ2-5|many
ASSDILSQQETQY
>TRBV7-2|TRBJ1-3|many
ASSLEGAILAGNTIY
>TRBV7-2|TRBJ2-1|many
ASNLVGDRLEDEQF
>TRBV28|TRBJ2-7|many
ASSLGLASYEQY
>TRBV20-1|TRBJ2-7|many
SARDLKGAVDEQY
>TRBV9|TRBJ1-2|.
ASSGRQAEFNYGYT
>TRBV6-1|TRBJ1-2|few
ASSEALRDFYGYT
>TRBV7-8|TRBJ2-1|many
ASSLGEYNEQF
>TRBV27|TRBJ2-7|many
ASSSTGNYEQY
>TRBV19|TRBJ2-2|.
ASRITSGGTGELF
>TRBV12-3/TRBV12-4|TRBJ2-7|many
ASSLRGLDRYEQY
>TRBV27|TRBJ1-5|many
ASSLKGARTNQPQH